Sequencing of this T cell receptor (beta chain) was carried out in a study of blood T cell repertoires in COVID-19. The CDR3 has 13 amino acids. Germline CDR1 KGHSH, CDR2 LQKENI. V was shortened by 5 bases and J by 7 bases, with 9 bases between the two germline ends. Assay: immunoSEQ multiplex PCR; the TCRdb copy retains only in-frame clones and omits some. This sample yields 48,000 or so clones, of which roughly 84% are seen a single time; 5% to 7% belongs to the top ten. The genes are TRBV18 and TRBJ1-6; tentative D call: TRBD1 (6 bases). This sequence originates from a woman aged 55-75 years with acute or convalescent COVID-19. Sequenced input: peripheral blood. CDR3 nucleotide sequence: TGTGCCAGCTCAACAGGGCCGAATTCACCCCTCCACTTT. Its protein is CASSTGPNSPLHF. Supplemented by reference TRBV18 and TRBJ1-6, the full variable domain reads NAGVMQNPRHLVRRRGQEARLRCSPMKGHSHVYWYRQLPEEGLKFMVYLQKENIIDESGMPKERFSAEFPKEGPSILRIQQVVRGDSAAYFCASSTGPNSPLHFGNGTRLTVT.